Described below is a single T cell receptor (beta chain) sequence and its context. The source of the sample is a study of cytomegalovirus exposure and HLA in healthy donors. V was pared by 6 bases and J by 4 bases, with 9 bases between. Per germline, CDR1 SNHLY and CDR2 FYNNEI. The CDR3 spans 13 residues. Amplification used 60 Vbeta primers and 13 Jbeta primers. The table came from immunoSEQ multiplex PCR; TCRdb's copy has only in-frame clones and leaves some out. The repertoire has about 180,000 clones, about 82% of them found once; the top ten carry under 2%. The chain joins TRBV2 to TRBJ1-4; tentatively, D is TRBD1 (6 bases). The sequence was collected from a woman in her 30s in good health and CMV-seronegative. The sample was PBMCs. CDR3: CASRGTYNEKLFF. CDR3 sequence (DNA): TGTGCCAGCAGAGGGACATATAATGAAAAACTGTTTTTT.